Listed below are T cell receptor beta chains from one sample, sequenced in a study of blood T cell repertoires in COVID-19. Using immunoSEQ multiplex PCR, the repertoire was profiled, and TCRdb retains in-frame clones only, with some absent. This table has some 260,000 clones, about nine tenths appearing once. Source material: PBMCs or T cells enriched from blood (not recorded which). The receptors were gathered from a man between 40 and 49 years old who had recovered from COVID-19. Each CDR3 is given with its conserved first and last residue. A D gene is named only where the DNA matches it firmly. Clone size is given for some rows only: seen once, a few or many times, or a class if the clone is expanded.

D: .; J: TRBJ1-2; V: TRBV30; size: few; CDR3: CAWTPSGRSGGYTF; DNA: TGTGCCTGGACCCCCTCAGGCCGCTCTGGTGGCTACACCTTC
D: TRBD1; J: TRBJ2-6; V: TRBV27; size: .; CDR3: CASSSDRGSGANVLTF; DNA: TGTGCCAGCAGTTCCGACAGGGGATCTGGGGCCAACGTCCTGACTTTC
D: .; J: TRBJ2-1; V: TRBV11-2; size: .; CDR3: CASSLAGLNEQFF; DNA: TGTGCCAGCAGCTTAGCAGGGTTGAATGAGCAGTTCTTC
D: .; J: TRBJ2-7; V: TRBV14; size: few; CDR3: CASSQVPGMGEQYF; DNA: TGTGCCAGCAGCCAAGTCCCGGGAATGGGCGAGCAGTACTTC
D: .; J: TRBJ1-1; V: TRBV5-1; size: .; CDR3: CASSLSGFAREAFF; DNA: TGCGCCAGCAGCTTGTCCGGGTTCGCCCGTGAAGCTTTCTTT
D: TRBD2; J: TRBJ2-7; V: TRBV20-1; size: .; CDR3: CSAMGSGGTYF; DNA: TGCAGTGCTATGGGTAGCGGGGGAACGTACTTC
D: .; J: TRBJ2-5; V: TRBV6-1; size: .; CDR3: CASSVLSRWGGREETQYF; DNA: TGTGCCAGCAGTGTGCTTTCCAGGTGGGGGGGCAGGGAGGAGACCCAGTACTTC
D: TRBD1; J: TRBJ2-2; V: TRBV6-6; size: .; CDR3: CASSGTANTGELFF; DNA: TGTGCCAGCAGCGGGACAGCGAACACCGGGGAGCTGTTTTTT
D: .; J: TRBJ2-2; V: TRBV27; size: once; CDR3: CASSSGLGSLERGELFF; DNA: TGTGCCAGCAGTTCGGGATTGGGTTCTCTCGAGCGCGGGGAGCTGTTTTTT
D: .; J: TRBJ2-7; V: TRBV4-3; size: .; CDR3: CASSLGSGYEQYF; DNA: TGCGCCAGCAGCCTCGGTTCTGGCTACGAGCAGTACTTC
D: .; J: TRBJ1-5; V: TRBV5-1; size: .; CDR3: CASSLGPQGVSNQPQHF; DNA: TGCGCCAGCAGCTTGGGCCCACAGGGTGTAAGCAATCAGCCCCAGCATTTT
D: TRBD2; J: TRBJ2-7; V: TRBV3-1/TRBV3-2; size: .; CDR3: CASSQILAGDEQYF; DNA: TGTGCCAGCAGCCAAATACTAGCGGGAGACGAGCAGTACTTC
D: .; J: TRBJ1-6; V: TRBV6-6; size: .; CDR3: CASRQGSYNSPLHF; DNA: TGTGCCAGCAGGCAGGGCTCCTATAATTCACCCCTCCACTTT
D: TRBD2; J: TRBJ2-3; V: TRBV4-1; size: .; CDR3: CASSPQVGLAADTQYF; DNA: TGCGCCAGCAGCCCCCAAGTTGGGCTAGCGGCAGATACGCAGTATTTT
D: .; J: TRBJ1-1; V: TRBV11-2; size: .; CDR3: CASRLRGGGEAFF; DNA: TGTGCCAGCAGGTTGAGGGGAGGGGGAGAAGCTTTCTTT
D: TRBD2; J: TRBJ2-5; V: TRBV9; size: once; CDR3: CASSVGSSGGYQETQYF; DNA: TGTGCCAGCAGCGTAGGGTCTAGCGGGGGGTACCAAGAGACCCAGTACTTC
D: .; J: TRBJ2-7; V: TRBV7-8; size: few; CDR3: CASSLAGDMPYEQYF; DNA: TGTGCCAGCAGCTTAGCAGGGGACATGCCCTACGAGCAGTACTTC
D: TRBD2; J: TRBJ2-1; V: TRBV19; size: .; CDR3: CASSGGGQQFF; DNA: TGTGCCAGTAGCGGCGGGGGGCAGCAGTTCTTC
D: TRBD1; J: TRBJ1-1; V: TRBV5-1; size: .; CDR3: CASRVDRDTEAFF; DNA: TGCGCCAGCAGGGTGGACAGGGATACTGAAGCTTTCTTT
D: TRBD1; J: TRBJ1-5; V: TRBV28; size: .; CDR3: CASSPTGGPNQPQHF; DNA: TGTGCCAGCAGCCCTACAGGGGGCCCCAATCAGCCCCAGCATTTT
D: .; J: TRBJ1-2; V: TRBV5-5; size: .; CDR3: CASSLAGNYGYTF; DNA: TGTGCCAGCAGCTTGGCGGGAAACTATGGCTACACCTTC
D: TRBD2; J: TRBJ2-2; V: TRBV3-1/TRBV3-2; size: .; CDR3: CASNGREYTGELFF; DNA: TGTGCCAGCAACGGGAGGGAATACACCGGGGAGCTGTTTTTT
D: .; J: TRBJ1-2; V: TRBV21-1; size: .; CDR3: CASSKIGGQKGYTF; DNA: TGTGCCAGCAGCAAAATCGGAGGTCAAAAGGGCTACACCTTC
D: TRBD1; J: TRBJ2-3; V: TRBV5-6; size: .; CDR3: CASTTPGTGEDTQYF; DNA: TGTGCCAGCACCACTCCCGGGACAGGGGAAGATACGCAGTATTTT
D: .; J: TRBJ2-3; V: TRBV23-1; size: .; CDR3: CASSQPTVFDTQYF; DNA: TGCGCCAGCAGTCAACCGACAGTTTTTGATACGCAGTATTTT
D: TRBD1; J: TRBJ1-3; V: TRBV18; size: .; CDR3: CASSPPPGQGESGNTIYF; DNA: TGTGCCAGCTCACCTCCTCCGGGACAGGGCGAGTCCGGAAACACCATATATTTT
D: TRBD2; J: TRBJ2-1; V: TRBV11-2; size: .; CDR3: CATNGLAGYNEQFF; DNA: TGTGCCACTAATGGACTAGCGGGATACAATGAGCAGTTCTTC
D: .; J: TRBJ2-3; V: TRBV5-5; size: .; CDR3: CASSPRAGSSTDTQYF; DNA: TGTGCCAGCAGCCCCCGTGCGGGGTCTAGCACAGATACGCAGTATTTT
D: .; J: TRBJ2-3; V: TRBV28; size: .; CDR3: CASGPIRWTDTQYF; DNA: TGTGCCAGCGGGCCTATAAGATGGACAGATACGCAGTATTTT
D: TRBD1; J: TRBJ1-2; V: TRBV27; size: .; CDR3: CASSKDRYYGYTF; DNA: TGTGCCAGCAGTAAGGACAGGTACTATGGCTACACCTTC
D: TRBD1; J: TRBJ1-1; V: TRBV5-1; size: .; CDR3: CATSGQVNTEAFF; DNA: TGCGCCACCTCGGGACAGGTGAACACTGAAGCTTTCTTT
D: TRBD1; J: TRBJ1-4; V: TRBV3-1/TRBV3-2; size: few; CDR3: CASSQSQGGRRLFF; DNA: TGTGCCAGCAGCCAAAGTCAGGGGGGTCGTAGACTGTTTTTT
D: TRBD2; J: TRBJ2-1; V: TRBV19; size: .; CDR3: CASSRERGAPRFF; DNA: TGTGCCAGTAGTAGGGAGCGGGGGGCCCCCCGGTTCTTC
D: .; J: TRBJ2-3; V: TRBV6-2/TRBV6-3; size: .; CDR3: CASSVVSAADTQYF; DNA: TGTGCCAGCAGTGTCGTTTCAGCGGCAGATACGCAGTATTTT
D: .; J: TRBJ1-4; V: TRBV24-1; size: .; CDR3: CATSDLGGPPTNEKLFF; DNA: TGTGCCACCAGTGATCTGGGGGGACCGCCAACTAATGAAAAACTGTTTTTT
D: .; J: TRBJ1-2; V: TRBV7-9; size: .; CDR3: CASSLRGITNYGYTF; DNA: TGTGCCAGCAGCTTAAGGGGCATAACCAACTATGGCTACACCTTC
D: .; J: TRBJ1-6; V: TRBV2; size: once; CDR3: CASKSEMLDNSPLHF; DNA: TGTGCCAGCAAGAGTGAGATGCTGGATAATTCACCCCTCCACTTT
D: .; J: TRBJ1-3; V: TRBV10-3; size: .; CDR3: CAIRQANSGNTIYF; DNA: TGTGCCATCAGACAGGCGAACTCTGGAAACACCATATATTTT